The rows below give T cell receptor beta chains drawn from one sample of a study of cytomegalovirus exposure and HLA in healthy donors. Libraries were prepared by immunoSEQ multiplex PCR; TCRdb keeps only in-frame clonotypes and omits some of them. The sample includes 55,000 to 75,000 clones, roughly 94% of them seen just once. Sequences were obtained from PBMCs. The receptor set was obtained from a woman aged 18 to 35 in good health and CMV-seropositive. Each CDR3 is given with its conserved first and last residue. Each record gives: V gene, clone size, CDR3 length, J gene, D gene, CDR3 protein, CDR3 DNA. The D gene is left open where the match is weak. Clone size, where shown, is once, few, many, or a class for clones that have expanded.

TRBV13,once,14,TRBJ1-2,TRBD1,CASSLGTDNYGYTF,TGTGCCAGCAGCCTAGGGACAGACAACTATGGCTACACCTTC
TRBV7-2,-,16,TRBJ2-1,TRBD2,CASTLWASGGFNEQFF,TGTGCCAGCACCCTTTGGGCTAGCGGGGGTTTTAATGAGCAGTTCTTC
TRBV6-4,-,12,TRBJ2-1,-,CASTNGNNEQFF,TGTGCCAGCACTAACGGTAACAATGAGCAGTTCTTC
TRBV5-1,once,15,TRBJ1-1,-,CASSLAGVVNTEAFF,TGCGCCAGCAGCTTGGCCGGGGTAGTGAACACTGAAGCTTTCTTT
TRBV7-2,-,14,TRBJ1-6,-,CASTGPLYNSPLHF,TGTGCCAGCACTGGGCCCCTCTATAATTCACCCCTCCACTTT
TRBV6-5,-,15,TRBJ2-5,TRBD1,CASSVNRGRFETQYF,TGTGCCAGCAGTGTAAACAGGGGGAGATTCGAGACCCAGTACTTC
TRBV6-5,-,14,TRBJ2-7,-,CASSLRHGGYEQYF,TGTGCCAGCAGCCTCAGGCACGGGGGCTACGAGCAGTACTTC
TRBV29-1,-,13,TRBJ2-1,-,CSVEDFNYNEQFF,TGCAGCGTTGAAGATTTTAACTACAATGAGCAGTTCTTC
TRBV5-6,-,12,TRBJ1-2,-,CASSLDGYGHTF,TGTGCCAGCAGCTTGGACGGGTATGGCCACACCTTC
TRBV29-1,-,12,TRBJ2-7,-,CSVLQGSYEQYF,TGCAGCGTTCTACAGGGTTCCTACGAGCAGTACTTC
TRBV5-1,-,14,TRBJ2-5,-,CASSVMALKETQYF,TGCGCCAGCAGCGTAATGGCTCTGAAAGAGACCCAGTACTTC
TRBV5-4,-,16,TRBJ1-3,-,CASSLSPGGSGNTIYF,TGTGCCAGCAGCTTGAGTCCCGGGGGATCTGGAAACACCATATATTTT
TRBV30,-,15,TRBJ1-4,-,CAWNTGTTTNEKLFF,TGTGCCTGGAATACCGGGACAACAACTAATGAAAAACTGTTTTTT
TRBV5-1,once,15,TRBJ1-3,-,CASSLVPVSGNTIYF,TGCGCCAGCAGCTTGGTCCCGGTCTCTGGAAACACCATATATTTT
TRBV5-4,-,13,TRBJ2-1,TRBD2,CASSLQRGNEQFF,TGTGCCAGCAGCTTGCAGCGGGGCAATGAGCAGTTCTTC
TRBV29-1,once,16,TRBJ1-5,-,CSVSLSGGAIEQPQHF,TGCAGCGTTTCGCTTAGTGGGGGGGCTATCGAACAGCCCCAGCATTTT
TRBV7-9,-,14,TRBJ2-5,-,CASSLGSRQETQYF,TGTGCCAGCAGCTTGGGCAGCAGACAAGAGACCCAGTACTTC
TRBV5-5,-,16,TRBJ1-4,-,CASSLALSATNEKLFF,TGTGCCAGCAGCTTGGCCCTCTCAGCAACTAATGAAAAACTGTTTTTT
TRBV30,-,13,TRBJ2-1,TRBD1,CAWNRGNYNEQFF,TGTGCCTGGAACAGGGGGAACTACAATGAGCAGTTCTTC
TRBV7-8,-,13,TRBJ1-5,-,CASSFGARGPQHF,TGTGCCAGCAGCTTCGGCGCTCGGGGGCCCCAGCATTTT
TRBV29-1,-,15,TRBJ2-2,TRBD2,CSVTTSGINTGELFF,TGCAGCGTTACGACTAGCGGGATAAACACCGGGGAGCTGTTTTTT
TRBV30,-,15,TRBJ1-5,-,CAWSVPARLDQPQHF,TGTGCCTGGAGTGTACCCGCCAGGCTTGATCAGCCCCAGCATTTT
TRBV5-4,-,17,TRBJ1-3,TRBD1,CASSPGGRGRSGNTIYF,TGTGCCAGCAGCCCCGGCGGCAGGGGGCGTAGTGGAAACACCATATATTTT
TRBV25-1,-,13,TRBJ2-3,TRBD1,CASSLTGTDTQYF,TGTGCCAGCAGTTTGACAGGGACAGATACGCAGTATTTT
TRBV30,-,15,TRBJ2-1,-,CAWSTLRQAYNEQFF,TGTGCCTGGAGTACGCTCCGCCAGGCCTACAATGAGCAGTTCTTC
TRBV27,-,14,TRBJ2-2,-,CASSFGVGTGELFF,TGTGCCAGCAGTTTCGGGGTTGGTACCGGGGAGCTGTTTTTT
TRBV10-3,-,17,TRBJ2-1,TRBD2,CAISEWGSGGAWNEQFF,TGTGCCATCAGTGAGTGGGGAAGCGGGGGGGCCTGGAATGAGCAGTTCTTC
TRBV5-4,-,14,TRBJ1-1,TRBD1,CASRPDRGHTEAFF,TGTGCCAGCAGACCGGACAGGGGGCATACTGAAGCTTTCTTT
TRBV15,-,15,TRBJ1-1,TRBD1,CATSSRTGLNTEAFF,TGTGCCACCAGCAGCAGGACAGGGCTGAACACTGAAGCTTTCTTT
TRBV29-1,-,12,TRBJ2-1,TRBD1,CSHRGGGNEQFF,TGCAGTCACAGGGGTGGCGGCAATGAGCAGTTCTTC
TRBV14,-,16,TRBJ2-7,TRBD2,CASSQAGAGGDYEQYF,TGTGCCAGCAGCCAAGCGGGAGCGGGAGGCGACTACGAGCAGTACTTC
TRBV18,-,15,TRBJ1-4,-,CATLPGGAEKEKLFF,TGTGCCACGCTACCGGGCGGGGCTGAGAAAGAAAAACTGTTTTTT
TRBV2,-,14,TRBJ1-1,TRBD1,CASSTDRGYTEAFF,TGTGCCAGCAGTACGGACAGGGGCTATACTGAAGCTTTCTTT
TRBV7-9,-,14,TRBJ1-2,TRBD1,CASSRRTGGRGYTF,TGTGCCAGCAGCCGTCGGACAGGGGGCAGGGGCTACACCTTC
TRBV5-4,-,16,TRBJ1-2,-,CASSLLGGNTNYGYTF,TGTGCCAGCAGCTTGTTAGGGGGTAATACTAACTATGGCTACACCTTC
TRBV5-6,-,15,TRBJ2-7,TRBD1,CASNNAGTGPYEQYF,TGTGCCAGCAACAACGCCGGGACAGGACCCTACGAGCAGTACTTC
TRBV7-2,-,16,TRBJ2-2,TRBD2,CASSLAAGGNTGELFF,TGTGCCAGCAGCTTAGCGGCGGGAGGGAACACCGGGGAGCTGTTTTTT
TRBV7-8,-,15,TRBJ1-5,-,CASSLVTDSNQPQHF,TGTGCCAGCAGCTTAGTAACAGATAGCAATCAGCCCCAGCATTTT
TRBV4-2,-,14,TRBJ2-7,-,CASSQVQGPYEQYF,TGTGCCAGCAGCCAAGTCCAGGGCCCCTACGAGCAGTACTTC
TRBV11-2,-,15,TRBJ2-3,-,CASTHPEGSTDTQYF,TGTGCCAGCACCCACCCCGAGGGTAGCACAGATACGCAGTATTTT
TRBV13,-,14,TRBJ1-3,-,CASSQRGPGNTIYF,TGTGCCAGCAGCCAGCGGGGGCCTGGAAACACCATATATTTT
TRBV19,-,12,TRBJ1-1,-,CAHTWGQGEAFF,TGTGCCCACACCTGGGGGCAGGGTGAAGCTTTCTTT
TRBV7-2,once,16,TRBJ1-3,TRBD1,CASSLRSGTGGNTIYF,TGTGCCAGCAGCTTACGGTCCGGGACAGGAGGAAACACCATATATTTT
TRBV7-9,-,12,TRBJ1-2,-,CASSLAGGGYTF,TGTGCCAGCAGCTTAGCCGGAGGCGGCTACACCTTC
TRBV28,once,16,TRBJ2-1,-,CASRPLRTHSYNEQFF,TGTGCCAGCAGGCCACTGAGGACACACTCCTACAATGAGCAGTTCTTC
TRBV28,-,16,TRBJ1-3,-,CASSLPGSVSGNTIYF,TGTGCCAGCAGTTTGCCGGGGTCAGTCTCTGGAAACACCATATATTTT
TRBV27,-,13,TRBJ1-5,-,CASSLSLNQPQHF,TGTGCCAGCAGTTTGTCATTGAATCAGCCCCAGCATTTT
TRBV6-5,few,14,TRBJ1-5,TRBD1,CASSYWQGAQPQHF,TGTGCCAGCAGTTACTGGCAGGGGGCACAGCCCCAGCATTTT
TRBV23-1,-,14,TRBJ1-1,-,CASSHIPGRTEAFF,TGCGCCAGCAGTCATATCCCTGGGAGGACTGAAGCTTTCTTT
TRBV6-1,-,13,TRBJ2-7,-,CASSLSGLYEQYF,TGTGCCAGCAGTCTGTCAGGGTTATACGAGCAGTACTTC
TRBV5-4,-,17,TRBJ2-3,TRBD2,CASSPPGLAGGRDTQYF,TGTGCCAGCAGCCCACCGGGACTAGCGGGGGGGCGGGATACGCAGTATTTT
TRBV29-1,once,13,TRBJ2-6,TRBD1,CSAQGSGANVLTF,TGCAGCGCACAGGGGTCTGGGGCCAACGTCCTGACTTTC
TRBV27,-,12,TRBJ1-5,-,CASSPGNQPQHF,TGTGCCAGCTCGCCAGGCAATCAGCCCCAGCATTTT
TRBV6-4,few,15,TRBJ1-6,-,CASSDSQGHNSPLHF,TGTGCCAGCAGTGACTCACAGGGCCACAATTCACCCCTCCACTTT
TRBV6-6,once,15,TRBJ1-5,TRBD1,CASSLQGARNQPQHF,TGTGCCAGCAGTTTGCAGGGGGCGCGCAATCAGCCCCAGCATTTT
TRBV7-9,once,14,TRBJ2-2,TRBD2,CASSSGLAGRELFF,TGTGCCAGCAGCTCGGGACTAGCGGGTAGGGAGCTGTTTTTT